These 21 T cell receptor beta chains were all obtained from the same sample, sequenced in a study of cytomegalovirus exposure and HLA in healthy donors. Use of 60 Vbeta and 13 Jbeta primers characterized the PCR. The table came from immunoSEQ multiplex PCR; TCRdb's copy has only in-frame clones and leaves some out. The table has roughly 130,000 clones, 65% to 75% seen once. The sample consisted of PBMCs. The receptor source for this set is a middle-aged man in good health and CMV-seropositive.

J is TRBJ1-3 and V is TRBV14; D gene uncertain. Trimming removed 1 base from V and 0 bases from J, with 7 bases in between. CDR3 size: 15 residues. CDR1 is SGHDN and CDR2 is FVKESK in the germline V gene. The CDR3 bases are TGTGCCAGCAGCCAAGTCCCGAGCTCTGGAAACACCATATATTTT. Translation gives CASSQVPSSGNTIYF.

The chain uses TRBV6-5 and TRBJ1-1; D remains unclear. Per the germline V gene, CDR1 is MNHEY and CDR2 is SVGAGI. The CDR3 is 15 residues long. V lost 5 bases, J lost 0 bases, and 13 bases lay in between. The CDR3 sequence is CASSTTLVMNTEAFF. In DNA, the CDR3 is TGTGCCAGCAGTACAACATTGGTCATGAACACTGAAGCTTTCTTT.

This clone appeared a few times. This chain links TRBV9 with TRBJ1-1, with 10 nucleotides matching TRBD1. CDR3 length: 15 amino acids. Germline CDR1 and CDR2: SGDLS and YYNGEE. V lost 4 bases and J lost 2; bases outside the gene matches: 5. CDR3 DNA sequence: TGTGCCAGCAGCCCCAGGACAGGGGGAAACACTGAAGCTTTCTTT. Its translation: CASSPRTGGNTEAFF.

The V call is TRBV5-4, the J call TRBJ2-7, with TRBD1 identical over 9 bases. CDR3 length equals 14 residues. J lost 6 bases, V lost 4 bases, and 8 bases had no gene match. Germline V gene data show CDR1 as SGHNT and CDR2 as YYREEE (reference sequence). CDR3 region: CASSPQGTGSEQYF. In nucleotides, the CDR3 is TGTGCCAGCAGCCCCCAAGGGACAGGGAGCGAGCAGTACTTC.

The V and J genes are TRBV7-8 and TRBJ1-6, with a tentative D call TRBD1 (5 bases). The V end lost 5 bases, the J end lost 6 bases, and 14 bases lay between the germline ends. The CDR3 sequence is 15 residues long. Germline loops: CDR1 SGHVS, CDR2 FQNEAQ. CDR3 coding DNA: TGTGCCAGCAGCCCACAGCAGGGTGGTAATTCACCCCTCCACTTT. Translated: CASSPQQGGNSPLHF.

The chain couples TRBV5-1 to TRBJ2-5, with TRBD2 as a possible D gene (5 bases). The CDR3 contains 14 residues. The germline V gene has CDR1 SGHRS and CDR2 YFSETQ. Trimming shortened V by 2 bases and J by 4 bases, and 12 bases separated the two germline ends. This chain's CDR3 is CASSFSDKVETQYF. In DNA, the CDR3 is TGCGCCAGCAGCTTTAGCGACAAAGTAGAGACCCAGTACTTC.

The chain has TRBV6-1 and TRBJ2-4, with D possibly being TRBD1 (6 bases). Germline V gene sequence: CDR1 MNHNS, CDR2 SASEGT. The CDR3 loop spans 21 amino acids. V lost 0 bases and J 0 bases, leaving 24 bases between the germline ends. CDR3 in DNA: TGTGCCAGCAGTGAAGCGCTATCCACAGGGCAGAGCCAGGTAGCCAAAAACATTCAGTACTTC. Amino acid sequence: CASSEALSTGQSQVAKNIQYF.

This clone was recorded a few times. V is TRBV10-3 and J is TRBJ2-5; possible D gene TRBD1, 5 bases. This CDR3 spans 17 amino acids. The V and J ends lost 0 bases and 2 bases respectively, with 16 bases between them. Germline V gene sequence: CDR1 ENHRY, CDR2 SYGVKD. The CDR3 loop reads CAISESTLRQTQETQYF. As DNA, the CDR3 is TGTGCCATCAGTGAGTCGACCCTACGACAGACTCAAGAGACCCAGTACTTC.

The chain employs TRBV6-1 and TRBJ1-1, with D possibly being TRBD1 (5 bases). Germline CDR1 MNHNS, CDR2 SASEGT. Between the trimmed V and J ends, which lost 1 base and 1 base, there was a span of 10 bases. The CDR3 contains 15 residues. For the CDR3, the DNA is TGTGCCAGCAGTGAAGTGGGGCGGGGGAACACTGAAGCTTTCTTT. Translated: CASSEVGRGNTEAFF.

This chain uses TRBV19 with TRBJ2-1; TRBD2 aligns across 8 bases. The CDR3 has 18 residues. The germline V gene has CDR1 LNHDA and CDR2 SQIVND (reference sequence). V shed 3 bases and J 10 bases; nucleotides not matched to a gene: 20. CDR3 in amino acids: CASSIPGGAGGSTGEQFF. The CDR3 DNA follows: TGTGCCAGTAGTATCCCCGGTGGGGCGGGAGGTTCTACAGGGGAGCAGTTCTTC.

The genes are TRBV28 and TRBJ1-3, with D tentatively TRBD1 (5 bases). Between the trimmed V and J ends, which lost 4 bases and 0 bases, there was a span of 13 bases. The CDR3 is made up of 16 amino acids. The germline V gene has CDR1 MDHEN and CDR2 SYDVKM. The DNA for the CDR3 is TGTGCCAGCAGTTGGGGCGTTTTTTCCTCTGGAAACACCATATATTTT. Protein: CASSWGVFSSGNTIYF.

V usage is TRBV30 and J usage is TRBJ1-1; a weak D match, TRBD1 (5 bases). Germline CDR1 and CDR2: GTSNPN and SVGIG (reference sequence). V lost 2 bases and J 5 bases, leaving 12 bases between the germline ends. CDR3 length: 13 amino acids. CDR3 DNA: TGTGCCTGGAGTCCGCGGGGGGTGACTGAAGCTTTCTTT. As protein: CAWSPRGVTEAFF.

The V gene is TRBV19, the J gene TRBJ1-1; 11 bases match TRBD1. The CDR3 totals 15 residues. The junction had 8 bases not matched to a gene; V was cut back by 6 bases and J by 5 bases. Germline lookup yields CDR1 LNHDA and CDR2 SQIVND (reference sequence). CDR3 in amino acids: CASRGPGQGATEAFF. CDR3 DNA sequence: TGTGCCAGTAGGGGGCCCGGACAGGGGGCTACTGAAGCTTTCTTT.

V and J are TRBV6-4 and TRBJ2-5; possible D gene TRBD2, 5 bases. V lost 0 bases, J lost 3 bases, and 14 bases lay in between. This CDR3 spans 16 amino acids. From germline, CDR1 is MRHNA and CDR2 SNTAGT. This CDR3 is CASSDSRGSGKETQYF. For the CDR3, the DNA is TGTGCCAGCAGTGACTCTCGCGGGTCCGGCAAAGAGACCCAGTACTTC.

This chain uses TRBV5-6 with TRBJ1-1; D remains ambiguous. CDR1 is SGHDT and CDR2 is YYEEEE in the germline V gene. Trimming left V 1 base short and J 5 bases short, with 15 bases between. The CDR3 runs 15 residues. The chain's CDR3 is CASSLNPRRGTEAFF. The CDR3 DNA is TGTGCCAGCAGCTTGAATCCGCGGCGGGGTACTGAAGCTTTCTTT.

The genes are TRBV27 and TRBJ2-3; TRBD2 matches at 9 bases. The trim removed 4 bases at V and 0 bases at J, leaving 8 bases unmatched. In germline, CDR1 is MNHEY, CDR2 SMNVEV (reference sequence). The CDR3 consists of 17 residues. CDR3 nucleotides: TGTGCCAGCAGTTCCGGGACTAGCTATGGGAGCACAGATACGCAGTATTTT. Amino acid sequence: CASSSGTSYGSTDTQYF.

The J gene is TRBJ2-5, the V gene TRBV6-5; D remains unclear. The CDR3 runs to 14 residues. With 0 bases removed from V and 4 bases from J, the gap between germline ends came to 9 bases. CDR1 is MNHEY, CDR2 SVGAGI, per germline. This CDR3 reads CASSYSNSLETQYF. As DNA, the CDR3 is TGTGCCAGCAGTTACTCGAACAGCTTAGAGACCCAGTACTTC.

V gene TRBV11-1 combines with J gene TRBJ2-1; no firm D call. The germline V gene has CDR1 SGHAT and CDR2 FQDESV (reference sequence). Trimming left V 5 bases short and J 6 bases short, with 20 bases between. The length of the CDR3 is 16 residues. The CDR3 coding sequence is TGTGCCAGCAGCCCCGGTCTCCGCACCTCTTCCAATGAGCAGTTCTTC. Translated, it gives CASSPGLRTSSNEQFF.

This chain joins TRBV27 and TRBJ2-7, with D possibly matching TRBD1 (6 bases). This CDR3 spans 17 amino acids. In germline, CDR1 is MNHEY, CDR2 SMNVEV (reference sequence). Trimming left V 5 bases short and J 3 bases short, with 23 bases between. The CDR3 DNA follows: TGTGCCAGCAGTACATCTACGGGACATCCTTTTCTCTACGAGCAGTACTTC. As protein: CASSTSTGHPFLYEQYF.

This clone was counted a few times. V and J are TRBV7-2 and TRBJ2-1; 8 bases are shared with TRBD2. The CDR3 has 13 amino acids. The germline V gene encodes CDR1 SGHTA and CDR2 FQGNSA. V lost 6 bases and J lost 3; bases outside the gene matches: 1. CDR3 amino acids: CASRGTSYNEQFF. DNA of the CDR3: TGTGCCAGCAGGGGGACTAGCTACAATGAGCAGTTCTTC.

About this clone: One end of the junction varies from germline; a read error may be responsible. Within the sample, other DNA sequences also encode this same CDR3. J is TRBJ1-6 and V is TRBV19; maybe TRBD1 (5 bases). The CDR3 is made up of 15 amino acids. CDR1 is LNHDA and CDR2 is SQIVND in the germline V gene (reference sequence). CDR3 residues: CASRGGTAYNSPLHF. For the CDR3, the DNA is TGTGCCAGTAGGGGGGGGACCGCCTATAATTCACCCCTCCATTTT.